This TCR beta chain was identified in a study of cytomegalovirus exposure and HLA in healthy donors. CDR1 and CDR2 (germline): SGHVS, FNYEAQ. This CDR3 has 13 amino acids. It was with 60 Vbeta and 13 Jbeta primers that the PCR ran. Sequencing used immunoSEQ multiplex PCR; TCRdb keeps in-frame clones, though not all of them. The sample includes about 210,000 clones, around nine tenths of them seen just once. As for this clone: The target antigen is unknown. A read error may produce the germline difference seen at one junction end.

At collection, donors were nominally healthy, but unrecorded immune exposures were probable. Study-wide points: 87-base-pair reads could not separate some V segments, including TRBV6-2 and TRBV6-3. The majority of CMV-associated TCR beta chains were reported as apparently HLA-restricted in a later analysis. CMV serostatus stood as the only immune exposure information on hand.

The genes are TRBV7-6 and TRBJ2-3; D uncertain. Sequenced: PBMCs. The receptor comes from a woman in her 30s in good health and CMV-seronegative. The CDR3 protein is CASSLLGTDTQYF. The DNA of the CDR3 is TGTGCCAGCAGCCTCCTTGGCACAGATACACAGTATTTT. The full variable domain, with the rest looked up from reference TRBV7-6 and TRBJ2-3, is GAGVSQSPRYKVTKRGQDVALRCDPISGHVSLYWYRQALGQGPEFLTYFNYEAQQDKSGLPNDRFSAERPEGSISTLTIQRTEQRDSAMYRCASSLLGTDTQYFGPGTRLTVL.